This record looks at one T cell receptor (beta chain) sequence and its context. Assay: immunoSEQ multiplex PCR; the TCRdb copy retains only in-frame clones and omits some. The profile covers approximately 75,000 clones, with around 95% appearing a single time and 0.35% to 0.45% taken by the ten largest. These data are taken from a study of technical replicates of blood from several donors. Looked up from germline, CDR1 is LGHNA and CDR2 is YNFKEQ. Trimming stripped 1 base from V and 3 bases from J, with 9 bases between. The CDR3 is 15 amino acids. Specimen: T cells isolated from PBMCs. The TCR sequence derives from a human donor in good health. The genes are TRBV4-2 and TRBJ2-2; tentative D call: TRBD2 (5 bases). CDR3 nucleotides: TGTGCCAGCAGCCAAGCCCGGACTTACACCGGGGAGCTGTTTTTT. Its protein product is CASSQARTYTGELFF.